The subject of this entry is one T cell receptor beta chain. The authors ran a second PCR of roughly 6 to 11 cycles using a sample-barcoded 5' primer and a J-beta primer mix. A single record per CDR3 protein comes from TCRdb applying MiXCR to the 5' RACE reads. The sample has hundreds of thousands of distinct CDR3 sequences; roughly 46% are singletons. This entry is derived from a study of blood T cells in healthy people across ages. There are 15 residues in the CDR3. V lost 5 bases, J lost 3 bases, and 8 bases stayed unmatched. Germline V lookup: CDR1 SGHTA, CDR2 FQGNSA. This clonotype was sampled from a man at least 80 years old in good health. The chain employs TRBV7-2 and TRBJ2-7, with 9 bases that match TRBD2. Sequencing used blood. In DNA form, the CDR3 reads TGTGCCAGCAGCCCCTCTAGCGGGACACTCTACGAGCAGTACTTC. As protein: CASSPSSGTLYEQYF.